One sample yielded the 31 T cell receptor beta chains listed below, sequenced in a study of tumor-infiltrating lymphocytes in oesophageal squamous cell carcinoma. Each CDR3 protein gets one entry after TCRdb re-called the PCR reads with MiXCR. The sample lists over 20,000 distinct CDR3 sequences, roughly two fifths occurring once. Sequencing was done on a sample of esophageal tumor tissue. The receptors come from a male donor with esophageal squamous cell carcinoma.

The chain's CDR3 is CASSSTQNIQYF. The CDR3, as DNA: TGTGCCAGCAGTTCGACCCAAAACATTCAGTACTTC. The chain has TRBV12-3 or TRBV12-4 and TRBJ2-4, with D unclear. This CDR3 is 12 amino acids long. V lost 4 bases, J lost 5 bases, and 6 bases lay in between.

This clonotype was seen ten or more times. V gene TRBV5-4 combines with J gene TRBJ2-3; possible D gene TRBD2, 6 bases. The CDR3 has 15 amino acids. With 5 bases removed from V and 0 bases from J, the gap between germline ends came to 13 bases. CDR1 is SGHNT, CDR2 YYREEE, per germline (reference sequence). The CDR3 reads CASRSSGTSTDTQYF. The CDR3 region has the DNA TGTGCCAGCAGATCCTCGGGGACTAGCACAGATACGCAGTATTTT.

The table lists this clonotype with many counts. This chain links TRBV28 with TRBJ1-5, with TRBD1 identical over 8 bases. V gave up 4 bases and J gave up 5 bases; unmatched junction bases: 7. CDR1 MDHEN and CDR2 SYDVKM come from the germline V gene. The CDR3 extends over 15 amino acids. In DNA form, the CDR3 reads TGTGCCAGCAGTTCAGGGGGCCTGGTCGATCAGCCCCAGCATTTT. Translation gives CASSSGGLVDQPQHF. Full variable domain (outside the CDR3, taken from reference TRBV28 and TRBJ1-5): DVKVTQSSRYLVKRTGEKVFLECVQDMDHENMFWYRQDPGLGLRLIYFSYDVKMKEKGDIPEGYSVSREKKERFSLILESASTNQTSMYLCASSSGGLVDQPQHFGDGTRLSIL.

The V gene is TRBV12-3 or TRBV12-4, the J gene TRBJ1-1; D might be TRBD1 (6 bases). The CDR3 loop spans 14 amino acids. V gave up 6 bases and J gave up 1 base, with 12 bases separating them. In nucleotides, the CDR3 is TGTGCCAGCAGCACGGGACACTCGAACACTGAAGCTTTCTTT. This sequence encodes CASSTGHSNTEAFF.

This clonotype was counted only a few times. The genes are TRBV5-4 and TRBJ2-7; 9 nucleotides agree with TRBD1. Unmatched junction bases numbered 7, after V lost 1 base and J lost 5 bases. The germline CDR1 and CDR2 sequences are SGHNT and YYREEE (reference sequence). CDR3 size: 15 residues. The CDR3 DNA reads as TGTGCCAGCAGCTTGATGGGACAGGGTTTGAACGAGCAGTACTTC. It yields the protein CASSLMGQGLNEQYF.

Concerning this clonotype: One end of the junction varies from germline; a read error may be responsible. The chain carries TRBV6-6 and TRBJ2-6, with D perhaps being TRBD1 or TRBD2 (5 bases each). Germline-derived CDR1 and CDR2 are MNHNY and SVGAGI (reference sequence). This CDR3 has 14 amino acids. The CDR3 region is CASSYSSPPRELYF. The CDR3 nucleotides read TGTGCCAGCAGTTACTCAAGTCCCCCCAGGGAGCTGTACTTC.

This clonotype was observed a handful of times. A much more abundant neighbour one base away suggests this may be a read error. J is TRBJ2-1 and V is TRBV11-2; tentatively, D is TRBD1 or TRBD2 (5 bases each). The DNA matches TRBJ2-7 better at its end, which makes the J call doubtful. This CDR3 is built from 14 residues. Germline V gene lookup returns CDR1 SGHAT and CDR2 FQNNGV. The CDR3 nucleotides are TGTGCCAGCAGCCTCCGGGACCCTCTCGATGAGCAGTACTTC. Translating it yields CASSLRDPLDEQYF.

This clonotype has more than one count but fewer than ten. Here the CDR3 omits its conserved ending phenylalanine or tryptophan, so a read error is the likely source. No DNA is shown, since the ends of the CDR3 on it are uncertain; the CDR3 is the one TCRdb lists. The chain recombines TRBV7-6 with TRBJ2-3; TRBD1 is the table's D call, not checked against the DNA. The CDR3 length is 16 residues, termini included. Germline V lookup: CDR1 SGHVS, CDR2 FNYEAQ. CDR3 amino acids: CASSLDGTVYGYTFGP.

Note on this clonotype: The CDR3 does not close with the conserved phenylalanine or tryptophan, likely indicating a read error. It is unclear where the CDR3 begins or ends on the DNA, so no DNA is shown, and the CDR3 is as TCRdb lists it. The gene calls are TRBV6-2 or TRBV6-3 and TRBJ2-3; the D segment call TRBD2 is taken from the table without a DNA check. CDR1 MNHEY and CDR2 SVGEGT come from the germline V gene. 13 amino acids form the CDR3, both terminal residues included. The CDR3 reads CASSYGPEQFFGP.

The chain joins TRBV7-6 to TRBJ2-5; D is perhaps TRBD1 (6 bases). The CDR3 consists of 13 residues. From germline, CDR1 is SGHVS and CDR2 FNYEAQ. Trimming took 3 bases from V and 5 from J, leaving 10 bases between them. CDR3 loop: CASSFRGVETQYF. CDR3 bases: TGTGCCAGCAGCTTCAGGGGTGTGGAGACCCAGTACTTC.

This clonotype was seen ten or more times. The chain joins TRBV27 to TRBJ2-5; D is possibly TRBD2 (7 bases). The V gene lost 0 bases and the J gene lost 9 bases, with 17 bases spanning the gap. CDR1 is MNHEY and CDR2 is SMNVEV in the germline V gene (reference sequence). The CDR3 length is 15 residues. The CDR3 loop reads CASSLSGGTLAAQYF. CDR3 coding DNA: TGTGCCAGCAGTTTATCGGGAGGGACACTAGCAGCCCAGTACTTC.

By frequency in the sample, this clonotype is medium-sized. V usage is TRBV5-4 and J usage is TRBJ2-7; a possible D gene is TRBD2 (7 bases). Per germline, CDR1 SGHNT and CDR2 YYREEE (reference sequence). Trimming pared 1 base from V and 3 bases from J, leaving 17 bases between. The CDR3 extends over 16 amino acids. CDR3 in DNA: TGTGCCAGCAGCTTGCGGGGGCGGGGGAGGGACTACGAGCAGTACTTC. Translation gives CASSLRGRGRDYEQYF.

This clonotype was observed at least ten times. The genes are TRBV7-9 and TRBJ2-6; D ambiguous. The V end was cut by 1 base, the J end by 0 bases, with 7 bases between. This CDR3 contains 16 residues. Germline-derived CDR1 and CDR2 are SEHNR and FQNEAQ (reference sequence). The CDR3 DNA follows: TGTGCCAGCAGCTTAGGGGCAACCTCTGGGGCCAACGTCCTGACTTTC. Translating it yields CASSLGATSGANVLTF.

In this sample, this clonotype turned up once. Mismatch with germline at one junction end may stem from a read error. The rearrangement links TRBV4-1 to TRBJ1-4; 8 positions match TRBD1. Germline CDR1 and CDR2: MGHRA and YSYEKL. The CDR3 consists of 13 residues. The CDR3 DNA reads TGTGCCAGCAGCCAAGATTGGGGACAGGAACTGTTTTTT. It codes for CASSQDWGQELFF.

This clonotype has a count of ten or more. The chain has TRBV7-6 and TRBJ2-7, with D unclear. The V gene lost 2 bases and the J gene lost 7 bases, with 9 bases spanning the gap. CDR3 length: 12 residues. Germline values: CDR1 SGHVS, CDR2 FNYEAQ. CDR3 sequence reads: CASSLWGSEQYF. The CDR3 nucleotides are TGTGCCAGCAGCTTATGGGGAAGTGAGCAGTACTTC.

The rearrangement links TRBV7-2 to TRBJ2-3, with 10 bases fitting TRBD2. The V and J ends lost 2 bases and 11 bases, in that order; junction bases with no gene match: 13. Germline CDR1 is SGHTA and CDR2 is FQGNSA. CDR3 size: 16 residues. The CDR3 reads CASSLSSGRGSYEQYF. The CDR3, as DNA: TGTGCCAGCAGCTTATCTAGCGGGAGAGGTAGCTACGAGCAGTATTTT.

Note on this clonotype: The final CDR3 position lacks the conserved phenylalanine or tryptophan, pointing to a likely read error. The DNA is omitted, as the CDR3 cannot be located on it reliably, and the CDR3 follows TCRdb's listing. The chain joins TRBV7-6 to TRBJ2-7; the table's D call of TRBD1 was not tested on the DNA. The germline V gene has CDR1 SGHVS and CDR2 FNYEAQ. From its first to its last residue, the CDR3 has 16 amino acids. This CDR3 is CASSPDTISYEQYFGS.

The V call is TRBV13, the J call TRBJ1-1; perhaps D is TRBD1 or TRBD2 (5 bases each). The J call may be wrong; the DNA end is better matched by TRBJ2-7. This CDR3 contains 16 residues. CDR1 is PRHDT, CDR2 FYEKMQ, per germline (reference sequence). CDR3 sequence reads: CASSFPSGRDGYEQYF. CDR3 DNA: TGTGCCAGCAGCTTTCCTTCCGGCCGGGACGGCTACGAGCAGTACTTC.

The chain has TRBV28 and TRBJ1-5; D is perhaps TRBD1 (6 bases). CDR3 length: 14 amino acids. V was clipped by 7 bases and J by 4 bases, with 14 bases between them. Germline loops: CDR1 MDHEN, CDR2 SYDVKM. The CDR3 reads CASISGGANQPQHF. CDR3 coding DNA: TGTGCCAGCATCTCGGGGGGGGCTAATCAGCCCCAGCATTTT.

As DNA, the CDR3 is TGTGCCAGCAGCTTAAGCCCTAGTCCTTACAATGAGCAGTTCTTC. Amino acid sequence: CASSLSPSPYNEQFF. J is TRBJ2-5 and V is TRBV7-2; D is unclear. The DNA end lines up better with TRBJ2-1; the J call may be wrong. The CDR3 is made up of 15 amino acids. CDR1 is SGHTA and CDR2 is FQGNSA in the germline V gene.

This clonotype was detected ten times or more. The chain couples TRBV28 to TRBJ2-5, with TRBD2 identical over 13 bases. Germline V gives CDR1 MDHEN, CDR2 SYDVKM. CDR3 length equals 18 residues. Trimming at V came to 7 bases and at J to 2 bases, leaving 13 bases not matched to a gene. DNA of the CDR3: TGTGCCAGCACCATTGGACTAGCGGGAGATGGGCCTCAAGAGACCCAGTACTTC. Protein: CASTIGLAGDGPQETQYF.

The chain couples TRBV7-8 to TRBJ1-4; D uncertain. This CDR3 has 14 residues. Trimming shortened V by 1 base and J by 8 bases, and 11 bases separated the two germline ends. The germline V gene has CDR1 SGHVS and CDR2 FQNEAQ. The CDR3 loop is CASSLGAGLEKLFF. In nucleotides, the CDR3 is TGTGCCAGCAGCTTAGGGGCGGGGTTGGAAAAACTGTTTTTT.

Comment on this clonotype: A read error is likely, as this CDR3 ends without the conserved phenylalanine or tryptophan. The limits of the CDR3 on the DNA are not certain, so only TCRdb's listed CDR3 is given. The chain is built from TRBV7-2 and TRBJ2-3; TRBD1, as called in the table, went unchecked against the DNA. Germline CDR1 SGHTA, CDR2 FQGNSA. The CDR3 comprises 18 residues, both ends counted. CDR3 residues: CASSSPLGRVRYEQYFGP.

For this clonotype: This may arise from a read error, as a much more abundant clone is one base away. The chain links TRBV4-1 to TRBJ2-7; tentative D call: TRBD2 (5 bases). The CDR3 is 12 residues long. Germline V gene sequence: CDR1 MGHRA, CDR2 YSYEKL. With 4 bases removed from V and 7 bases from J, the gap between germline ends came to 11 bases. DNA for the CDR3: TGCGCCAGCAGCCCCGAGCGGAATGAGCAGTACTTC. Translated: CASSPERNEQYF.

This clonotype was recorded only once. This CDR3 is missing its conserved last phenylalanine or tryptophan, likely due to a read error. It is unclear where the CDR3 begins or ends on the DNA, so no DNA is shown, and the CDR3 is as TCRdb lists it. The CDR3 region is CATSDLPRGPKTFSTSAP. The rearrangement joins TRBV24-1 to TRBJ1-1; TRBD1, the table's D call, was not compared with the DNA. Germline V CDR1 and CDR2: KGHDR, SFDVKD. The CDR3 region is 18 residues in length, termini included.

This clonotype was counted between two and nine times. The rearrangement joins TRBV4-1 to TRBJ1-2; D gene ambiguous. The CDR3 runs 14 residues. Per the germline V gene, CDR1 is MGHRA and CDR2 is YSYEKL. V lost 1 base to trimming and J lost 3 bases, with 9 bases between them. The CDR3 loop reads CASSQGGVYYGYTF. As DNA, the CDR3 is TGCGCCAGCAGCCAAGGCGGGGTTTACTATGGCTACACCTTC.

The chain carries TRBV25-1 and TRBJ2-7; D is unresolved. The J call may be faulty, since TRBJ2-5 better matches the DNA end. CDR1 is MGHDK, CDR2 SYGVNS, per germline. This CDR3 has 14 amino acids. The CDR3 DNA sequence: TGTGCCAGCAGTGAATATGGAGTCGGTGAGACCCAGTACTTC. This sequence encodes CASSEYGVGETQYF.

In its sample, this clonotype was seen many times. The V call is TRBV25-1, the J call TRBJ2-2; D is perhaps TRBD1 (6 bases). The CDR3 is made up of 17 amino acids. The germline V and J ends were trimmed by 4 bases and 10 bases, with 25 bases remaining between them. Germline CDR1 reads MGHDK; CDR2 reads SYGVNS. The CDR3 sequence: CASSGPVTGMIGLELFF. CDR3 DNA sequence: TGTGCCAGCAGTGGCCCCGTGACAGGAATGATAGGACTGGAGCTGTTTTTT.

The chain joins TRBV6-1 to TRBJ2-3; 8 bases match TRBD2. Matching the DNA end better, TRBJ2-7 makes the J call doubtful. Per the germline V gene, CDR1 is MNHNS and CDR2 is SASEGT. CDR3 length: 16 residues. CDR3 sequence (DNA): TGTGCCAGCAGTTTATCGCCGGGAGGGCACTTGGATGAGCAGTACTTC. Encoded protein: CASSLSPGGHLDEQYF.

This clonotype was detected many times. J is TRBJ2-1 and V is TRBV7-3, with 7 bases matching TRBD2. Germline CDR1 reads SGHTA; CDR2 reads FQGTGA. V was pared by 2 bases and J by 4 bases, with 5 bases of the junction left unmatched. The CDR3 length is 15 residues. CDR3 region: CASSLGRGLYNEQFF. CDR3 coding DNA: TGTGCCAGCAGCTTAGGGCGGGGACTATACAATGAGCAGTTCTTC. The full variable domain, rest sourced from reference TRBV7-3 and TRBJ2-1, is GAGVSQTPSNKVTEKGKYVELRCDPISGHTALYWYRQSLGQGPEFLIYFQGTGAADDSGLPNDRFFAVRPEGSVSTLKIQRTERGDSAVYLCASSLGRGLYNEQFFGPGTRLTVL.

This clonotype has at least ten counts. J is TRBJ1-2 and V is TRBV27; unclear D gene. From germline, CDR1 is MNHEY and CDR2 SMNVEV (reference sequence). Trimming pared 6 bases from V and 7 bases from J, leaving 9 bases between. This CDR3 contains 11 residues. The CDR3 DNA reads as TGTGCCAGCAGAGGCGGTGGTGGCTACACCTTC. Its protein is CASRGGGGYTF.